The T cell receptor beta chain described here comes from a study of T cell repertoires in cytomegalovirus infection. Study details: Public TCR beta signatures were indicative of both CMV infection and a matching HLA type. Study conclusions and caveats: CMV carriers having the relevant HLA were flagged by cumulative public TCR beta family frequency.

The V segment lost 7 bases and the J segment 7 bases; nucleotides outside the gene matches: 7. This CDR3 has 14 residues. Germline CDR1 MNHEY, CDR2 SMNVEV (reference sequence). TCRdb ran MiXCR on the reads and lists one entry per CDR3 protein. This table has 300,000 to 450,000 distinct CDR3 sequences, approximately 18% appearing once. This clonotype was counted only a few times. Antigen: not known. Material for sequencing was PBMCs. This clonotype originated in a human donor in good health (CMV status not recorded). Some clones in this sample may be carry-over from other donors' samples. The rearrangement links TRBV27 to TRBJ2-2; 9 positions agree with TRBD1. CDR3 DNA: TGTGCCAGCAAACCACAGGGGGCGGGCGGGGAGCTGTTTTTT. Encoded protein: CASKPQGAGGELFF.